This T cell receptor (beta chain) was identified during a study of cytomegalovirus exposure and HLA in healthy donors. Study conclusions and caveats: In an earlier analysis, productive rearrangement rates for most beta V segments clustered near 87% or 30%.

The germline CDR1 and CDR2 sequences are SGHRS and YFSETQ. This CDR3 is 15 amino acids long. V lost 4 bases and J 0 bases, leaving 10 bases between the germline ends. Notes on this clone: What it recognizes is unknown.

Vbeta (60) and Jbeta (13) primers were used in the PCR. The data were produced by immunoSEQ multiplex PCR, yet TCRdb's version contains in-frame clones alone and is incomplete. This table has around 64,000 clones, 75% to 90% appearing once. The chain combines TRBV5-1 with TRBJ2-2; D not resolved. The receptor was isolated from a woman younger than 45 in good health and CMV-seronegative. Sequencing was carried out using PBMCs. CDR3 loop: CASSAQEPNTGELFF. CDR3 DNA: TGCGCCAGCAGCGCCCAGGAACCGAACACCGGGGAGCTGTTTTTT.